This T cell receptor (beta chain) was identified during a study of blood T cell repertoires in COVID-19. At the level of the study: COVID-19 samples collected from the United States, Italy and Spain covered acute and convalescent phases. T cells, B-cell-depleted T cells, or PBMCs provided the cDNA or gDNA that served as material.

The germline V gene encodes CDR1 MRHNA and CDR2 SNTAGT. CDR3 size: 13 residues. V gave up 3 bases and J gave up 1 base, with 5 bases separating them. A few counts support this clone. As originally analysed: Researchers report that nucleated cell counts were estimated from reference gene primer amplification. Using immunoSEQ multiplex PCR, the repertoire was profiled, and TCRdb retains in-frame clones only, with some absent. V and J calls and clone size are copied from that table; D and trimming were computed from the DNA. The sample shows 200,000 or so clones, roughly 80% of them seen only once. This chain links TRBV6-4 with TRBJ2-3, with unresolved D. The TCR sequence derives from a woman aged 25 to 45 with acute or convalescent COVID-19. Sequencing used peripheral blood. The CDR3 sequence is CASSETGTDTQYF. As DNA, the CDR3 is TGTGCCAGCAGTGAAACGGGCACAGATACGCAGTATTTT.